This entry features one TCR beta chain sequence. The record originates from a study of technical replicates of blood from several donors. The assay was immunoSEQ multiplex PCR, and TCRdb's table has in-frame clones only and misses some. Among approximately 85,000 clones listed, about 93% were seen once. CDR3 length: 14 residues. J was trimmed by 5 bases and V by 4 bases; bases with no gene match: 4. Germline V lookup: CDR1 ENHRY, CDR2 SYGVKD. Sequencing was done on a sample of T cells isolated from PBMCs. The V gene is TRBV10-3, the J gene TRBJ1-4; TRBD1 matches 7 bases. The TCR sequence derives from a human donor in good health. DNA of the CDR3: TGTGCCATCAGTGGGGGACAGCCAAATGAAAAACTGTTTTTT. Protein: CAISGGQPNEKLFF.